The 23 T cell receptor beta chains given below trace back to one sample, sequenced in a study of radiotherapy plus CTLA-4 blockade in lung cancer (dated by TCRdb to the late 2010s). The library was prepared using the immunoSEQ multiplex PCR assay. Sourced from immuneACCESS, this table was stored by TCRdb with only in-frame sequences that have V and J called. A share of the clones is absent; for the studies checked, an unresolved V gene accounts for under half, and the remainder has no known explanation. The sample profile shows more than 40,000 clones; 70% to 90% of them were found once. 7.8% of the sample is held by the ten biggest clonotypes. The sequencing used peripheral blood, collected from a patient treated with radiotherapy plus ipilimumab. These receptor sequences come from a human donor with non-small cell lung cancer whose response to radiotherapy plus ipilimumab could not be evaluated.

CDR3 coding DNA: TGTGCCAGCACCAATAAACAGGGTCCGTTGGGGCTTAACACCGGGGAGCTGTTTTTT. This encodes CASTNKQGPLGLNTGELFF. The rearrangement uses TRBV5-4 and TRBJ2-2, with D possibly TRBD1 on 6 matching bases. Germline V CDR1 and CDR2: SGHNT, YYREEE (reference sequence). The CDR3 loop spans 19 amino acids. V was clipped by 6 bases and J by 2 bases, with 26 bases between them.

The chain couples TRBV28 to TRBJ1-4, with TRBD1 identical over 8 bases. CDR3 length: 18 amino acids. Germline values: CDR1 MDHEN, CDR2 SYDVKM. V lost 4 bases, J lost 4 bases, and 14 bases stayed unmatched. CDR3 amino acids: CASSWGETGAPFNEKLFF. The CDR3 DNA sequence: TGTGCCAGCAGTTGGGGGGAGACAGGGGCCCCCTTTAATGAAAAACTGTTTTTT.

The chain links TRBV6-1 to TRBJ2-1, with 11 bases aligning to TRBD1. The CDR3 contains 15 residues. In germline, CDR1 is MNHNS, CDR2 SASEGT. V lost 6 bases, J lost 6 bases, and 7 bases stayed unmatched. Here the CDR3 reads CASRRPGTGGNEQFF. The CDR3 bases are TGTGCCAGCAGACGACCCGGGACAGGGGGCAATGAGCAGTTCTTC.

This chain uses TRBV6-1 with TRBJ2-2, with TRBD1 as a possible D gene (6 bases). The CDR3 has 14 amino acids. Trimming left V 6 bases short and J 4 bases short, with 12 bases between. Germline V lookup: CDR1 MNHNS, CDR2 SASEGT. CDR3 DNA sequence: TGTGCCAGCAGCAGGACAGCGGCCACCGGGGAGCTGTTTTTT. Translating it yields CASSRTAATGELFF.

V is TRBV5-8 and J is TRBJ1-2, with 7 bases aligning to TRBD1. CDR1 and CDR2 from the germline V gene are SGHTS and YDEGEE. The CDR3 extends over 15 amino acids. V lost 6 bases, J lost 4 bases, and 12 bases stayed unmatched. CDR3 DNA sequence: TGTGCCAGCATCCTACCGGACAGGAACATCTATGGCTACACCTTC. Protein product: CASILPDRNIYGYTF. Filled out from reference TRBV5-8 and TRBJ1-2, the complete variable domain reads EAGVTQSPTHLIKTRGQQATLRCSPISGHTSVYWYQQALGLGLQFLLWYDEGEERNRGNFPPRFSGRQFPNYSSELNVNALELEDSALYLCASILPDRNIYGYTFGSGTRLTVV.

The chain carries TRBV7-9 and TRBJ2-1, with D tentatively TRBD1 (6 bases). V lost 5 bases and J 5 bases, leaving 13 bases between the germline ends. This CDR3 has 14 amino acids. CDR1 and CDR2 from the germline V gene are SEHNR and FQNEAQ (reference sequence). This CDR3 reads CASSGFRGDNEQFF. For the CDR3, the DNA is TGTGCCAGCAGCGGATTCAGGGGAGACAATGAGCAGTTCTTC.

The chain uses TRBV11-3 and TRBJ2-2; D may be TRBD2 (5 bases). V lost 0 bases and J 4 bases, leaving 6 bases between the germline ends. Germline values: CDR1 SGHNT, CDR2 YENEEA. This CDR3 comprises 14 residues. The CDR3 protein is CASSLEGSTGELFF. The CDR3, as DNA: TGTGCCAGCAGCTTAGAAGGGAGCACCGGGGAGCTGTTTTTT.

CDR3 region: CASTPTEDDEGSLSGNTIYF. The CDR3 DNA is TGTGCCAGTACCCCAACCGAGGACGACGAGGGTTCCCTCTCTGGAAACACCATATATTTT. The chain uses TRBV19 and TRBJ1-3; D uncertain. The ends were cut back, 7 bases at V and 0 bases at J, with 28 bases in the middle. Germline lookup yields CDR1 LNHDA and CDR2 SQIVND (reference sequence). The CDR3 runs to 20 residues.

This clone was detected only a few times. In DNA form, the CDR3 reads TGCGCCAGCAGCCAGGGGACAGCTAACTATGGCTACACCTTC. It yields the protein CASSQGTANYGYTF. The chain combines TRBV4-3 with TRBJ1-2, with TRBD1 matching over 7 bases. The CDR3 loop spans 14 amino acids. Trimming removed 3 bases from V and 0 bases from J; junction bases left unmatched: 1. CDR1 is LGHNA, CDR2 YSLEER, per germline.

The chain recombines TRBV5-1 with TRBJ2-2; no firm D call. This CDR3 comprises 13 residues. Trimming left V 4 bases short and J 1 base short, with 5 bases between. CDR1 and CDR2 (germline): SGHRS, YFSETQ. The CDR3 region has the DNA TGCGCCAGCAGCACGGGGAACACCGGGGAGCTGTTTTTT. Its translation is CASSTGNTGELFF.

This clone has just one count. V and J are TRBV9 and TRBJ2-7; 8 nucleotides match TRBD2. Germline V gene lookup returns CDR1 SGDLS and CDR2 YYNGEE. The CDR3 spans 17 residues. With V trimmed by 0 bases and J by 4 bases, 12 bases remained unmatched. The CDR3 sequence: CASSVAAGASRAYEQYF. The DNA of the CDR3 is TGTGCCAGCAGCGTAGCAGCGGGAGCTTCAAGGGCATACGAGCAGTACTTC. The whole variable domain, filled in from reference TRBV9 and TRBJ2-7, reads DSGVTQTPKHLITATGQRVTLRCSPRSGDLSVYWYQQSLDQGLQFLIQYYNGEERAKGNILERFSAQQFPDLHSELNLSSLELGDSALYFCASSVAAGASRAYEQYFGPGTRLTVT.

J is TRBJ1-2 and V is TRBV30, with no clear D. CDR1 is GTSNPN and CDR2 is SVGIG in the germline V gene (reference sequence). There are 12 residues in the CDR3. V lost 2 bases, J lost 7 bases, and 11 bases lay in between. The CDR3 here is CAWSCLRLGYTF. CDR3 nucleotides: TGTGCCTGGAGTTGTTTGCGTCTTGGCTACACCTTC. Complete variable domain (other parts from reference TRBV30 and TRBJ1-2): SQTIHQWPATLVQPVGSPLSLECTVEGTSNPNLYWYRQAAGRGLQLLFYSVGIGQISSEVPQNLSASRPQDRQFILSSKKLLLSDSGFYLCAWSCLRLGYTFGSGTRLTVV.

The V gene is TRBV7-9, the J gene TRBJ2-3; possibly TRBD2 for D (6 bases). Germline V gene lookup returns CDR1 SEHNR and CDR2 FQNEAQ (reference sequence). V gave up 0 bases and J gave up 5 bases, with 12 bases separating them. The CDR3 consists of 15 residues. The CDR3, as DNA: TGTGCCAGCAGCTTAGCGTCAGGGCGGGGAGATACGCAGTATTTT. This codes for CASSLASGRGDTQYF.

This clone was seen once. CDR3 DNA: TGTGCCTGGAGTCCACCAATCAGGGTGGAGACCCAGTACTTC. Residues: CAWSPPIRVETQYF. This rearrangement joins TRBV30 to TRBJ2-5; D possibly corresponds to TRBD1 (5 bases). The CDR3 loop spans 14 amino acids. In germline, CDR1 is GTSNPN, CDR2 SVGIG (reference sequence). V lost 2 bases, J lost 5 bases, and 15 bases lay in between.

V gene TRBV9 combines with J gene TRBJ2-1, with 12 bases identical to TRBD2. The CDR3 totals 16 residues. With V trimmed by 4 bases and J by 1 base, 3 bases remained unmatched. Germline loops: CDR1 SGDLS, CDR2 YYNGEE. The CDR3 protein is CASSILAGGSYNEQFF. The CDR3 bases are TGTGCCAGCAGCATACTAGCGGGGGGATCCTACAATGAGCAGTTCTTC.

CDR3 residues: CASSAVRGGSTDTQYF. The CDR3 DNA follows: TGTGCCAGTAGTGCCGTGCGGGGGGGGAGCACAGATACGCAGTATTTT. The genes are TRBV19 and TRBJ2-3, with 9 bases aligning to TRBD2. The CDR3 totals 16 residues. The ends lost 5 bases at V and 0 bases at J; junction bases unmatched: 6. Germline values: CDR1 LNHDA, CDR2 SQIVND (reference sequence).

The chain joins TRBV12-1 to TRBJ2-5; TRBD2, the table's D call, lacks a check against the DNA. The DNA matches TRBJ2-7 better at its end, which makes the J call doubtful. TRBV12-1 is given as a pseudogene. The CDR3 totals 12 residues. DNA for the CDR3: TGTGCCAGCAGCTTCTGCTCCTACGAGCAGTACTTC. Translated: CASSFCSYEQYF.

The rearrangement joins TRBV19 to TRBJ2-3; 9 positions match TRBD1. The CDR3 contains 15 residues. V lost 4 bases to trimming and J lost 5 bases; unmatched junction nucleotides: 7. Germline CDR1 and CDR2: LNHDA and SQIVND (reference sequence). CDR3 sequence (DNA): TGTGCCAGTAGTACAAGGACAGGGGCGAAAGATACGCAGTATTTT. As protein: CASSTRTGAKDTQYF.

The V call is TRBV4-3, the J call TRBJ1-3, with TRBD1 matching 10 bases. The CDR3 spans 15 residues. The V and J ends lost 4 bases and 4 bases, in that order; junction bases with no gene match: 4. Germline-derived CDR1 and CDR2 are LGHNA and YSLEER. The CDR3 loop is CASSLGTGAGNTIYF. CDR3 nucleotide sequence: TGCGCCAGCAGCCTAGGGACAGGGGCCGGAAACACCATATATTTT.

The rearrangement links TRBV4-1 to TRBJ2-3; 10 bases are shared with TRBD2. CDR1 and CDR2 from the germline V gene are MGHRA and YSYEKL. This CDR3 is 18 amino acids long. After removal of 2 bases from V and 6 bases from J, the junction contained 14 bases not matched to a gene. CDR3 sequence: CASSQSVGLAGVRDTQYF. The CDR3, as DNA: TGCGCCAGCAGCCAATCGGTTGGGCTAGCGGGAGTGAGGGATACGCAGTATTTT.

The V and J genes are TRBV10-3 and TRBJ1-2, with 7 bases fitting TRBD1. Germline trimming cut 6 bases from V and 8 bases from J; bases unmatched to any gene: 9. The CDR3 has 13 amino acids. Germline CDR1 and CDR2: ENHRY and SYGVKD. CDR3: CAIRERQGDGYTF. The DNA for the CDR3 is TGTGCCATCAGAGAAAGACAGGGAGACGGCTACACCTTC.

This clone turned up a few times. V and J are TRBV5-1 and TRBJ2-7; 9 bases match TRBD1. Germline assignment: CDR1 SGHRS and CDR2 YFSETQ. J was trimmed by 2 bases and V by 6 bases; bases with no gene match: 6. This CDR3 is 14 amino acids long. The CDR3 sequence is CASKDGQGPYEQYF. CDR3 bases: TGCGCCAGCAAGGACGGACAGGGGCCCTACGAGCAGTACTTC.

This chain links TRBV5-1 with TRBJ1-1; no clear D gene. The CDR3 runs 13 residues. V was trimmed by 0 bases and J by 11 bases, leaving 14 bases between them. Germline assignment: CDR1 SGHRS and CDR2 YFSETQ. CDR3 region: CASSLDDRQGAFF. The CDR3 DNA is TGCGCCAGCAGCTTGGACGACCGACAAGGTGCTTTCTTT.